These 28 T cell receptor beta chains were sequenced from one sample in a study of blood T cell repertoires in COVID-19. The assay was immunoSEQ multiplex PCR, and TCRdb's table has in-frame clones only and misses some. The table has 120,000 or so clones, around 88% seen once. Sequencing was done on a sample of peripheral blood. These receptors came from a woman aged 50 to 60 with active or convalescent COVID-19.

For the CDR3, the DNA is TGCGCCAGCAGCTTAGGGGGAAGTGAATCACCCCTCCACTTT. Encoded protein: CASSLGGSESPLHF. This chain connects TRBV5-1 to TRBJ1-6; TRBD1 is a possible D gene (6 bases). The CDR3 length is 14 residues. Germline V gene lookup returns CDR1 SGHRS and CDR2 YFSETQ. The ends were cut back, 2 bases at V and 10 bases at J, with 13 bases in the middle.

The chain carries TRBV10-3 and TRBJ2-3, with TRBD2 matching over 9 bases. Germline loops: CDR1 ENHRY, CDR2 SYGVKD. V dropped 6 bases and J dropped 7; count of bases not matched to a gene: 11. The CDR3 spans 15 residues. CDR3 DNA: TGTGCCATCAGGATGGTGACTAGCGGAATTCATACGCAGTATTTT. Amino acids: CAIRMVTSGIHTQYF.

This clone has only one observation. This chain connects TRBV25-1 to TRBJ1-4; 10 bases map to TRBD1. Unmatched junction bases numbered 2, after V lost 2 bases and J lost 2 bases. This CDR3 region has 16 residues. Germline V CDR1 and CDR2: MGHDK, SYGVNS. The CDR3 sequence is CASSEGQGVTNEKLFF. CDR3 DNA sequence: TGTGCCAGCAGTGAAGGACAGGGGGTCACTAATGAAAAACTGTTTTTT.

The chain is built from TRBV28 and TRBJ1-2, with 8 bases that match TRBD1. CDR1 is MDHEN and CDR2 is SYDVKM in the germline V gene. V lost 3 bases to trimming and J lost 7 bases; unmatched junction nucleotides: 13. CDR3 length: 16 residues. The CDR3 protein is CASSFGRGLLDSGYTF. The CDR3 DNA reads TGTGCCAGCAGTTTCGGCAGGGGGCTGCTCGACTCTGGCTACACCTTC.

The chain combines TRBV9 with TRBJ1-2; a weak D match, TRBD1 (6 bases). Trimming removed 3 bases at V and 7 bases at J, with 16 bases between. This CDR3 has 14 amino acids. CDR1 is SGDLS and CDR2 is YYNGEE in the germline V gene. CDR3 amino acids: CASSAYPGEGGYTF. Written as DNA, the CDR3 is TGTGCCAGCAGCGCGTACCCAGGGGAAGGTGGCTACACCTTC.

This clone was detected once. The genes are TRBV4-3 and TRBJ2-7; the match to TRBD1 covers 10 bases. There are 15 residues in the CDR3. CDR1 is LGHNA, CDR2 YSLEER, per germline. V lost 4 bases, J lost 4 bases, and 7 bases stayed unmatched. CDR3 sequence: CASSRWDRGLYEQYF. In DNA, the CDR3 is TGCGCCAGCAGCCGCTGGGACAGGGGCCTATACGAGCAGTACTTC.

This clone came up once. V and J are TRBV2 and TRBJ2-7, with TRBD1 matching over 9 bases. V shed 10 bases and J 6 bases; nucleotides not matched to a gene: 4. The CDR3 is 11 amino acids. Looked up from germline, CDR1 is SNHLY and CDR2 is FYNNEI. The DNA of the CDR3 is TGTGCCATACAGGGGGCCCGCGAGCAGTACTTC. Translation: CAIQGAREQYF.

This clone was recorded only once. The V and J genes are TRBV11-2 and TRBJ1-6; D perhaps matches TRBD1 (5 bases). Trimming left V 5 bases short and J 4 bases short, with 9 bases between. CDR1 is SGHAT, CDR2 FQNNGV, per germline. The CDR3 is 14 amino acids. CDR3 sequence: CASSTGQYNSPLHF. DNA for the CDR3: TGTGCCAGCAGCACCGGACAATATAATTCACCCCTCCACTTT.

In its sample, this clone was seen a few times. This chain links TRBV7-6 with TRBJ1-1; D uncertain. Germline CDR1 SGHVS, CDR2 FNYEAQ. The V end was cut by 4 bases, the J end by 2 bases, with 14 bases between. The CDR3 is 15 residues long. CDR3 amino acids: CASSSQTDPNTEAFF. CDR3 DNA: TGTGCCAGCAGCTCGCAGACTGACCCAAACACTGAAGCTTTCTTT.

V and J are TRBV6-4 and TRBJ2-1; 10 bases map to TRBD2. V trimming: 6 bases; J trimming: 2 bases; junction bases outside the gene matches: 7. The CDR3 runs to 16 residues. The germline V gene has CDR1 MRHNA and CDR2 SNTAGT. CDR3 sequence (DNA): TGTGCCAGCAGCCCTGGACTAGCGGCGCCCTACAATGAGCAGTTCTTC. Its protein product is CASSPGLAAPYNEQFF.

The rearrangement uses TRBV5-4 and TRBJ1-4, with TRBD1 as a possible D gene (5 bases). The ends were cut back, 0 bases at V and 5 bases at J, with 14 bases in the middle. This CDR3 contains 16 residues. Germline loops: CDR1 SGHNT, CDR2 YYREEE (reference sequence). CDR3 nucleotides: TGTGCCAGCAGCTTGGCCGCCCAGGGTGCGAATGAAAAACTGTTTTTT. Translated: CASSLAAQGANEKLFF.

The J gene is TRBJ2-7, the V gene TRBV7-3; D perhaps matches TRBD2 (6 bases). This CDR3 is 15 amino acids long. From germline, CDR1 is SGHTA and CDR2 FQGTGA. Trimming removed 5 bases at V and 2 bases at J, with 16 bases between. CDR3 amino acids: CASSRGAGRTYEQYF. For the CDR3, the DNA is TGTGCCAGCAGCCGAGGTGCGGGAAGGACCTACGAGCAGTACTTC.

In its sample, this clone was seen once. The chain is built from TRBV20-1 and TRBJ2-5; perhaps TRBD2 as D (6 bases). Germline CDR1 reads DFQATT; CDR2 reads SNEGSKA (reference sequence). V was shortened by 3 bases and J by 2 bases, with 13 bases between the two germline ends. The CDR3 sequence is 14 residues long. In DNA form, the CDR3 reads TGCAGTGCTAGTCCGGACTACCGACAAGAGACCCAGTACTTC. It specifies CSASPDYRQETQYF.

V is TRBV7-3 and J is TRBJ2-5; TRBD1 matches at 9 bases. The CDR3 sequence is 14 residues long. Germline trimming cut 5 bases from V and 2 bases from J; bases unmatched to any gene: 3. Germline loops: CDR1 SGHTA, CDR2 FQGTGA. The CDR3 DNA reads TGTGCCAGCAGCGCGACAGGGGGACAAGAGACCCAGTACTTC. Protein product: CASSATGGQETQYF.

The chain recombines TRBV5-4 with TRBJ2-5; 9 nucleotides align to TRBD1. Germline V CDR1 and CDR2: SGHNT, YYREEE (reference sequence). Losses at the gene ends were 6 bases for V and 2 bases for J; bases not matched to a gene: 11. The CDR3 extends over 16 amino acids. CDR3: CASTPRNRGRQETQYF. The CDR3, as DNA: TGTGCCAGCACTCCCCGAAACAGGGGGCGGCAAGAGACCCAGTACTTC.

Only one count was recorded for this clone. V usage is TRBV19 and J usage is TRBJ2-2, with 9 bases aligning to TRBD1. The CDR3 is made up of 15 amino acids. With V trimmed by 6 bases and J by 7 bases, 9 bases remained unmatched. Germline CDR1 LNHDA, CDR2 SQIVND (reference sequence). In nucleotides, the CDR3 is TGTGCCAGTAGCAGGGGGGACAGGGTGAGCGGGGAGCTGTTTTTT. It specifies CASSRGDRVSGELFF.

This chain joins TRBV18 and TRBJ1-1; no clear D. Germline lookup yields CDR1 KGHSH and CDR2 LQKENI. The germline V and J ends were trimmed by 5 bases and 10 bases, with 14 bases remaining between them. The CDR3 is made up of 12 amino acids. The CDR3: CASSSAIAGAFF. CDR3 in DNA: TGTGCCAGCTCATCGGCTATAGCGGGAGCTTTCTTT. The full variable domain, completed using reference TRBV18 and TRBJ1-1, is NAGVMQNPRHLVRRRGQEARLRCSPMKGHSHVYWYRQLPEEGLKFMVYLQKENIIDESGMPKERFSAEFPKEGPSILRIQQVVRGDSAAYFCASSSAIAGAFFGQGTRLTVV.

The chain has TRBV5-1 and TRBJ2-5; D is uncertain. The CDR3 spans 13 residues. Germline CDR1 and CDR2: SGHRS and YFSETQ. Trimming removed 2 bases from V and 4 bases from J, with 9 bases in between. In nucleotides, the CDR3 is TGCGCCAGCAGCTTCCCGTCGGGAGAGACCCAGTACTTC. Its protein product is CASSFPSGETQYF.

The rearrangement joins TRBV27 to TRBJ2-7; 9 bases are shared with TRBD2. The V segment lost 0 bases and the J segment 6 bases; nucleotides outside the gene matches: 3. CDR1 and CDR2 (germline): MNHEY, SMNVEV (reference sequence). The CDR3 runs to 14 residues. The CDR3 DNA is TGTGCCAGCAGTTTATCGCGGGGGGGCCTCGAGCAGTACTTC. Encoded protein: CASSLSRGGLEQYF.

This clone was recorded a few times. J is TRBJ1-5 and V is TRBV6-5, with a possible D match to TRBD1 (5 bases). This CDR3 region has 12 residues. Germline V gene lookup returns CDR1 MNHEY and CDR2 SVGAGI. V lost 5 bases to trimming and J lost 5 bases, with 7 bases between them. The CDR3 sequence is CASSTGDQPQHF. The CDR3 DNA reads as TGTGCCAGCAGTACAGGCGATCAGCCCCAGCATTTT.

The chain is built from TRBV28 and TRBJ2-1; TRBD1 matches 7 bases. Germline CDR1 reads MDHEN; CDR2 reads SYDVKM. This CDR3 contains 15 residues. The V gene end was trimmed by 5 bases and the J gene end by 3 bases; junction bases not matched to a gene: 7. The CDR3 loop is CASSELTGDYNEQFF. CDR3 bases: TGTGCCAGCAGTGAACTAACAGGGGACTACAATGAGCAGTTCTTC.

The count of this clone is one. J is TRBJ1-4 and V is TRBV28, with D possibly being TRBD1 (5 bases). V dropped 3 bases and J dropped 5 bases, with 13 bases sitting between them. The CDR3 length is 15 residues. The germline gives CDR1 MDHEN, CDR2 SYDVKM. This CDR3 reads CASSFYSRGNEKLFF. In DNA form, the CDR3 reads TGTGCCAGCAGTTTTTACAGTCGGGGGAATGAAAAACTGTTTTTT.

CDR3 protein: CASSYVGAQGYTF. Here the CDR3 DNA reads TGTGCCAGCAGTTATGTGGGGGCGCAGGGCTACACCTTC. This chain links TRBV6-5 with TRBJ1-2; a weak D match, TRBD1 (6 bases). CDR3 length equals 13 residues. Germline CDR1 and CDR2: MNHEY and SVGAGI. The V and J ends lost 3 bases and 8 bases respectively, with 13 bases between them.

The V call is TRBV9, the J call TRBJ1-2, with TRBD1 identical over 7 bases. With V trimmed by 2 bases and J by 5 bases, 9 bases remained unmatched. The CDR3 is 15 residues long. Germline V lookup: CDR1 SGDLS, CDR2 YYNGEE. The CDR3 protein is CASSVRTGGWYGYTF. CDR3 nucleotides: TGTGCCAGCAGCGTCCGGACAGGCGGTTGGTATGGCTACACCTTC.

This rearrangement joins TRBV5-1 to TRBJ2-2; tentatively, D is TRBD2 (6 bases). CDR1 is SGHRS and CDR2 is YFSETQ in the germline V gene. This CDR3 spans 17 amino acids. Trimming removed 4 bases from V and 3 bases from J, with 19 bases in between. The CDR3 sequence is CASSPGVPGRHTGELFF. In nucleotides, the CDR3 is TGCGCCAGCAGCCCGGGGGTCCCCGGAAGGCACACCGGGGAGCTGTTTTTT.

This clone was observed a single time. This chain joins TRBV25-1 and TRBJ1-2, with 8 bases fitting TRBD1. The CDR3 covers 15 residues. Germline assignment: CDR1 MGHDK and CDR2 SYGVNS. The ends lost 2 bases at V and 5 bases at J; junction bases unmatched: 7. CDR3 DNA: TGTGCCAGCAGTGAAGGGGACAGGTTTCGTTATGGCTACACCTTC. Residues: CASSEGDRFRYGYTF.

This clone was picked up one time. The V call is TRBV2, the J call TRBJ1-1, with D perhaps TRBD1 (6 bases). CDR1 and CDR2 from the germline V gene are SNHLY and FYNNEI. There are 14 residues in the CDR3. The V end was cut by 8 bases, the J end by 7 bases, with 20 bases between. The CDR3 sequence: CASPQKGDRNEAFF. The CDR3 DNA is TGTGCCAGCCCGCAAAAGGGGGATCGGAATGAAGCTTTCTTT. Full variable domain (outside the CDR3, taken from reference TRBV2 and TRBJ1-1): EPEVTQTPSHQVTQMGQEVILRCVPISNHLYFYWYRQILGQKVEFLVSFYNNEISEKSEIFDDQFSVERPDGSNFTLKIRSTKLEDSAMYFCASPQKGDRNEAFFGQGTRLTVV.

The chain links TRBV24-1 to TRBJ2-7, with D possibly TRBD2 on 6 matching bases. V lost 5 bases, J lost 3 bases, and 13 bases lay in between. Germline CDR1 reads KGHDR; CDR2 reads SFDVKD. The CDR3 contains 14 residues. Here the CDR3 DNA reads TGTGCCACCAGTGCGGGGGTTGGCCTCTACGAGCAGTACTTC. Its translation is CATSAGVGLYEQYF.